The 29 T cell receptor beta chains below come from one sample, sequenced in a study of blood T cell repertoires in COVID-19. Repertoires were generated with immunoSEQ multiplex PCR, while TCRdb's copy carries only in-frame clones and drops some. Of 200,000 to 250,000 clones listed, around 84% are singletons. The specimen sequenced was peripheral blood. These receptors were taken from a woman younger than 30 with acute or convalescent COVID-19.

The count of this clone is one. This CDR3 is CASSVVQAGGGWETQYF. CDR3 bases: TGTGCCAGCAGCGTAGTTCAGGCGGGAGGAGGCTGGGAGACCCAGTACTTC. The chain combines TRBV9 with TRBJ2-5; 8 bases match TRBD2. The CDR3 sequence is 17 residues long. V shed 0 bases, J shed 5 bases, and the junction held 12 bases outside the gene matches. Germline CDR1 and CDR2: SGDLS and YYNGEE.

The chain links TRBV27 to TRBJ2-3, with D tentatively TRBD2 (6 bases). This CDR3 spans 14 amino acids. Per the germline V gene, CDR1 is MNHEY and CDR2 is SMNVEV (reference sequence). Trimming removed 7 bases from V and 2 bases from J, with 13 bases in between. Here the CDR3 DNA reads TGTGCCAGCACGATCGGCGGGGCCACAGATACGCAGTATTTT. This gives the protein CASTIGGATDTQYF.

This clone was found many times. The gene calls are TRBV21-1 and TRBJ2-7; TRBD1 is the table's D call and was not checked against the DNA. TRBV21-1 is recorded as a pseudogene. This CDR3 comprises 15 residues. The DNA of the CDR3 is TGTGCCAGCAGCAAAGTGGCGATTGGGCCCTACGAGCAGTACTTC. This encodes CASSKVAIGPYEQYF.

The chain has TRBV14 and TRBJ1-6; D is ambiguous. V shed 2 bases and J shed 7 bases, with 6 bases lying between them. Germline V gives CDR1 SGHDN, CDR2 FVKESK. The CDR3 runs to 13 residues. The CDR3 nucleotides read TGTGCCAGCAGCCAACTCCAGAATTCACCCCTCCACTTT. Protein: CASSQLQNSPLHF.

The rearrangement joins TRBV27 to TRBJ1-6; 8 nucleotides align to TRBD1. The junction had 3 bases not matched to a gene; V was cut back by 6 bases and J by 5 bases. The CDR3 loop spans 14 amino acids. The V gene's germline CDR1 is MNHEY and CDR2 SMNVEV (reference sequence). This CDR3 is CASRWDRHNSPLHF. The DNA of the CDR3 is TGTGCCAGCAGGTGGGACAGGCATAATTCACCCCTCCACTTT.

The chain links TRBV19 to TRBJ1-1; 7 bases agree with TRBD1. Germline assignment: CDR1 LNHDA and CDR2 SQIVND (reference sequence). The CDR3 runs 12 residues. V lost 10 bases, J lost 4 bases, and 6 bases stayed unmatched. The CDR3 sequence is CATRTGGTEAFF. CDR3 bases: TGTGCCACCCGGACAGGAGGCACTGAAGCTTTCTTT.

V and J are TRBV7-3 and TRBJ2-5, with 12 bases that match TRBD2. V dropped 5 bases and J dropped 4; count of bases not matched to a gene: 8. Germline CDR1 is SGHTA and CDR2 is FQGTGA. The CDR3 has 16 amino acids. The CDR3 here is CASSQTSGSGGETQYF. CDR3 sequence (DNA): TGTGCCAGCAGCCAGACTAGCGGGAGCGGGGGAGAGACCCAGTACTTC.

The chain combines TRBV10-3 with TRBJ2-1, with 10 positions matching TRBD2. There are 15 residues in the CDR3. Trimming cost V 6 bases and J 2 bases; bases outside gene matches: 4. Germline V CDR1 and CDR2: ENHRY, SYGVKD. The CDR3: CAISLAGDPYNEQFF. In DNA form, the CDR3 reads TGTGCCATCAGCCTAGCGGGAGACCCCTACAATGAGCAGTTCTTC.

The rearrangement joins TRBV5-1 to TRBJ2-1, with D maybe TRBD1 (5 bases). Trimming pared 7 bases from V and 6 bases from J, leaving 11 bases between. The CDR3 runs to 12 residues. CDR1 is SGHRS, CDR2 YFSETQ, per germline. Written as DNA, the CDR3 is TGCGCCAGCGCCCAGGGCCTCAATGAGCAGTTCTTC. Protein sequence: CASAQGLNEQFF.

CDR3 sequence: CASSPLATGVYTEAFF. The CDR3 coding sequence is TGTGCCAGCTCACCACTGGCCACGGGGGTGTACACTGAAGCTTTCTTT. The chain employs TRBV18 and TRBJ1-1, with a possible D match to TRBD1 (5 bases). This CDR3 has 16 residues. V was shortened by 1 base and J by 3 bases, with 15 bases between the two germline ends. Per the germline V gene, CDR1 is KGHSH and CDR2 is LQKENI.

The gene calls are TRBV18 and TRBJ2-7, with 7 positions matching TRBD2. J lost 1 base, V lost 1 base, and 7 bases had no gene match. CDR1 is KGHSH and CDR2 is LQKENI in the germline V gene. The CDR3 has 16 residues. CDR3 region: CASSPRPSGGSYEQYF. The CDR3 DNA sequence: TGTGCCAGCTCACCACGGCCTAGCGGAGGATCCTACGAGCAGTACTTC.

The chain uses TRBV28 and TRBJ2-1; 10 positions match TRBD1. The CDR3 length is 17 residues. V lost 3 bases to trimming and J lost 1 base; unmatched junction nucleotides: 6. Germline V gene lookup returns CDR1 MDHEN and CDR2 SYDVKM. CDR3 sequence reads: CASSFWPGQGSYNEQFF. The CDR3 DNA is TGTGCCAGCAGTTTCTGGCCGGGACAGGGGTCCTACAATGAGCAGTTCTTC.

The table lists this clone with a few counts. V usage is TRBV24-1 and J usage is TRBJ2-3; 13 positions agree with TRBD2. Germline V lookup: CDR1 KGHDR, CDR2 SFDVKD. The V segment lost 4 bases and the J segment 3 bases; nucleotides outside the gene matches: 6. This CDR3 has 17 residues. In DNA form, the CDR3 reads TGTGCCACCAGTGAACGGACTAGCGGGAGAAGTACAGATACGCAGTATTTT. Its translation is CATSERTSGRSTDTQYF.

The rearrangement joins TRBV7-9 to TRBJ1-1; 10 bases match TRBD1. The CDR3 is made up of 14 amino acids. The V gene's germline CDR1 is SEHNR and CDR2 FQNEAQ (reference sequence). V shed 6 bases, J shed 5 bases, and the junction held 6 bases outside the gene matches. The CDR3 spells CASRSTGGGTEAFF. The DNA of the CDR3 is TGTGCCAGCAGATCGACAGGGGGCGGGACTGAAGCTTTCTTT.

The V call is TRBV4-3, the J call TRBJ2-1; 8 bases align to TRBD1. After removal of 4 bases from V and 7 bases from J, the junction contained 18 bases not matched to a gene. The germline V gene has CDR1 LGHNA and CDR2 YSLEER. The CDR3 contains 18 residues. Written as DNA, the CDR3 is TGCGCCAGCAGCCTGCAACTTGTCGGGACAGGATTACTAAATGAGCAGTTCTTC. Protein product: CASSLQLVGTGLLNEQFF.

V is TRBV7-2 and J is TRBJ1-1; no reliable D call. This CDR3 is built from 10 residues. The germline CDR1 and CDR2 sequences are SGHTA and FQGNSA. Trimming removed 5 bases from V and 10 bases from J, with 8 bases in between. CDR3 sequence (DNA): TGTGCCAGCAGCCCACACCCAGCTTTCTTT. Residues: CASSPHPAFF.

The chain couples TRBV6-2 or TRBV6-3 to TRBJ1-2, with D maybe TRBD1 (5 bases). The CDR3 is 14 residues long. The V and J ends lost 2 bases and 7 bases respectively, with 14 bases between them. The germline gives CDR1 MNHEY, CDR2 SVGEGT. The CDR3 sequence is CASSYAGVGAGYTF. CDR3 DNA sequence: TGTGCCAGCAGTTACGCCGGTGTAGGGGCTGGCTACACCTTC.

This clone was counted ten times or more. The V and J genes are TRBV2 and TRBJ2-3, with 13 bases aligning to TRBD2. The V gene end was trimmed by 9 bases and the J gene end by 4 bases; junction bases not matched to a gene: 4. The CDR3 totals 14 residues. Germline values: CDR1 SNHLY, CDR2 FYNNEI. The CDR3 here is CARRTSGSADTQYF. The DNA of the CDR3 is TGTGCCAGGAGGACTAGCGGGAGCGCAGATACGCAGTATTTT. The whole variable domain, remainder taken from reference TRBV2 and TRBJ2-3, is EPEVTQTPSHQVTQMGQEVILRCVPISNHLYFYWYRQILGQKVEFLVSFYNNEISEKSEIFDDQFSVERPDGSNFTLKIRSTKLEDSAMYFCARRTSGSADTQYFGPGTRLTVL.

V gene TRBV11-2 combines with J gene TRBJ1-6; unclear D gene. The CDR3 has 19 residues. Germline V CDR1 and CDR2: SGHAT, FQNNGV. The V end lost 5 bases, the J end lost 0 bases, and 20 bases lay between the germline ends. CDR3 sequence reads: CASSLRLTSVGSYNSPLHF. The DNA of the CDR3 is TGTGCCAGCAGCCTTAGACTAACTTCCGTGGGCTCCTATAATTCACCCCTCCACTTT.

This clone was found a few times. The genes are TRBV7-2 and TRBJ2-7; tentative D call: TRBD2 (6 bases). Germline V gives CDR1 SGHTA, CDR2 FQGNSA. The CDR3 loop spans 13 amino acids. V was cut by 5 bases and J by 6 bases, with 14 bases left in between. The CDR3 here is CASSTKLASEQYF. CDR3 DNA: TGTGCCAGCAGCACCAAACTAGCTTCCGAGCAGTACTTC. The full variable domain, rest sourced from reference TRBV7-2 and TRBJ2-7, is GAGVSQSPSNKVTEKGKDVELRCDPISGHTALYWYRQSLGQGLEFLIYFQGNSAPDKSGLPSDRFSAERTGGSVSTLTIQRTQQEDSAVYLCASSTKLASEQYFGPGTRLTVT.

The chain uses TRBV6-2 or TRBV6-3 and TRBJ2-7; 7 positions agree with TRBD2. CDR3 length: 16 residues. Trimming took 5 bases from V and 0 from J; bases not matched to a gene: 10. Looked up from germline, CDR1 is MNHEY and CDR2 is SVGEGT. The CDR3 is CASSRQGRGSSYEQYF. The CDR3 DNA follows: TGTGCCAGCAGTCGCCAGGGTCGCGGGAGCTCCTACGAGCAGTACTTC.

This clone is deemed medium-sized. This sequence joins TRBV27 and TRBJ2-5; 7 positions match TRBD1. The CDR3 length is 16 residues. Germline CDR1 is MNHEY and CDR2 is SMNVEV (reference sequence). After removal of 2 bases from V and 5 bases from J, the junction contained 11 bases not matched to a gene. This CDR3 is CASSLGTGVGLETQYF. The CDR3 DNA sequence: TGTGCCAGCAGTTTAGGTACAGGGGTGGGTTTGGAGACCCAGTACTTC.

This chain links TRBV14 with TRBJ2-7; unclear D gene. This CDR3 is 11 amino acids long. V gave up 3 bases and J gave up 2 bases, with 2 bases separating them. Germline V gene lookup returns CDR1 SGHDN and CDR2 FVKESK. CDR3 nucleotides: TGTGCCAGCAGCCACGCCTACGAGCAGTACTTC. Protein product: CASSHAYEQYF.

The chain joins TRBV18 to TRBJ2-1; 8 nucleotides agree with TRBD2. The CDR3 covers 15 residues. CDR1 and CDR2 (germline): KGHSH, LQKENI. Trimming at V came to 1 base and at J to 3 bases, leaving 2 bases not matched to a gene. The CDR3 here is CASSPQAGGYNEQFF. In DNA form, the CDR3 reads TGTGCCAGCTCACCACAGGCGGGAGGCTACAATGAGCAGTTCTTC.

This clone occurred a few times. The chain recombines TRBV4-1 with TRBJ1-1; 8 nucleotides align to TRBD1. The CDR3 runs to 14 residues. The V gene's germline CDR1 is MGHRA and CDR2 YSYEKL. After removal of 4 bases from V and 1 base from J, the junction contained 2 bases not matched to a gene. The CDR3 DNA sequence: TGCGCCAGCAGCCCAGGGACAGGGAACACTGAAGCTTTCTTT. Translation gives CASSPGTGNTEAFF.

With regard to this clone: Distinct nucleotide sequences in the sample also encode this CDR3. The V and J genes are TRBV19 and TRBJ2-3; 7 bases match TRBD2. Trimming removed 6 bases from V and 4 bases from J; junction bases left unmatched: 4. This CDR3 region has 13 residues. Germline V CDR1 and CDR2: LNHDA, SQIVND (reference sequence). The CDR3 DNA sequence: TGTGCCAGTAGCATCGGACTAGCAGATACGCAGTATTTT. Residues: CASSIGLADTQYF.

This chain joins TRBV12-3 or TRBV12-4 and TRBJ1-2; possibly TRBD1 for D (5 bases). This CDR3 has 13 amino acids. Trimming left V 5 bases short and J 4 bases short, with 11 bases between. This chain's CDR3 is CASSQDSPYGYTF. The CDR3 DNA reads as TGTGCCAGCAGTCAAGACAGTCCCTATGGCTACACCTTC.

The chain combines TRBV28 with TRBJ1-5, with a weak D call TRBD1 (5 bases). Germline CDR1 reads MDHEN; CDR2 reads SYDVKM. V was pared by 6 bases and J by 0 bases, with 12 bases between. This CDR3 is built from 15 residues. The CDR3 DNA reads as TGTGCCAGCAGGGCGACAGATTATAGCAATCAGCCCCAGCATTTT. Protein product: CASRATDYSNQPQHF.

Written as DNA, the CDR3 is TGTGCCAGCAGGAGAAGCAGACAGGGAGAAAACGGCTACACCTTC. This gives the protein CASRRSRQGENGYTF. The chain links TRBV6-5 to TRBJ1-2; 7 bases agree with TRBD1. Per the germline V gene, CDR1 is MNHEY and CDR2 is SVGAGI. The CDR3 spans 15 residues. J gave up 8 bases and V 6 bases, and 15 bases lay outside the gene matches.